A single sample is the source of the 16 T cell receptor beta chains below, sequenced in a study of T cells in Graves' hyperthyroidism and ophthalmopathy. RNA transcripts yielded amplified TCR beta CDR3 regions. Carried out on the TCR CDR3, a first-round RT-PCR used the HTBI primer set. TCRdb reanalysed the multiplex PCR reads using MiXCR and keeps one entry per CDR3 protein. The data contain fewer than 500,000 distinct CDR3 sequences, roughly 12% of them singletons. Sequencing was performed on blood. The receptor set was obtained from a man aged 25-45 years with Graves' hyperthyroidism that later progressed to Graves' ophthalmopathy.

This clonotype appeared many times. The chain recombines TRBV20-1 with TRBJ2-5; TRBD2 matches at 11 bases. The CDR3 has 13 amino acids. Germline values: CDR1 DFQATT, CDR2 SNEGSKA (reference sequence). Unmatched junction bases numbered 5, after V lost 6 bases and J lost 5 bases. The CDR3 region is CSAVAGGRETQYF. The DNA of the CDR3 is TGCAGTGCCGTAGCGGGGGGGAGGGAGACCCAGTACTTC.

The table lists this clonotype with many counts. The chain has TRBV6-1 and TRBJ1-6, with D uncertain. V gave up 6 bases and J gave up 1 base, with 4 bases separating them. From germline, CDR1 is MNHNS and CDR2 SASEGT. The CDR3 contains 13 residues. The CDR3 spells CASSQSYNSPLHF. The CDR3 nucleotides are TGTGCCAGCAGCCAATCCTATAATTCACCCCTCCACTTT.

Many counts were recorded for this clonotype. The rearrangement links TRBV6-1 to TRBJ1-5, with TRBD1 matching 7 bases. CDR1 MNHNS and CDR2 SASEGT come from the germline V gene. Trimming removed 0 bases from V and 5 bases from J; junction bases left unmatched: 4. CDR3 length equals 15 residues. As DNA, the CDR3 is TGTGCCAGCAGTGAAGCTGACAGGGTGCATCAGCCCCAGCATTTT. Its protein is CASSEADRVHQPQHF.

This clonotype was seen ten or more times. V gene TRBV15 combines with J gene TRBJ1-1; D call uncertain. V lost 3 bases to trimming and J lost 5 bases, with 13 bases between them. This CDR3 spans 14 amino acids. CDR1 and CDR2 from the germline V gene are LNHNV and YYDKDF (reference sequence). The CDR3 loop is CATSRVLSGTEAFF. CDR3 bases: TGTGCCACCAGCAGGGTCCTTAGTGGGACTGAAGCTTTCTTT.

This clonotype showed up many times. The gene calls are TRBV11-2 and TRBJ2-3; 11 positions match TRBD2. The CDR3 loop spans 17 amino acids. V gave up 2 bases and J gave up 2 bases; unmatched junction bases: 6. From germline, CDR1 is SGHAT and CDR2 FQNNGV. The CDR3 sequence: CASSLRASGGITDTQYF. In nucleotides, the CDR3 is TGTGCCAGCAGCTTAAGGGCTAGCGGGGGGATCACAGATACGCAGTATTTT.

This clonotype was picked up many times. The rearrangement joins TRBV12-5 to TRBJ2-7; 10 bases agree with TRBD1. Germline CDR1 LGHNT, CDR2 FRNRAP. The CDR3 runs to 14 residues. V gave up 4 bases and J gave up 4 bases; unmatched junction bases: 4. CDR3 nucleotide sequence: TGTGCTAGTGGTTCGGGGACAGGGGAGTACGAGCAGTACTTC. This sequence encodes CASGSGTGEYEQYF.

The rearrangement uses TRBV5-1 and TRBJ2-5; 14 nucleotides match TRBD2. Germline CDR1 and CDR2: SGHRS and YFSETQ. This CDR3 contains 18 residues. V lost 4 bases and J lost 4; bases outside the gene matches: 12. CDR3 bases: TGCGCCAGCAGCACGTCCGGGACTAGCGGGGGAAGTGGAGAGACCCAGTACTTC. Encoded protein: CASSTSGTSGGSGETQYF.

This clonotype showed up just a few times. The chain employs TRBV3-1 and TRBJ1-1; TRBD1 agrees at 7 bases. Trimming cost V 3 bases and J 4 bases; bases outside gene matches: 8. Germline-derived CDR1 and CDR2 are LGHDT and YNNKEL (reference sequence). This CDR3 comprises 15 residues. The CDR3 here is CASSQWTGGTTEAFF. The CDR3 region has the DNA TGTGCCAGCAGCCAGTGGACAGGCGGGACCACTGAAGCTTTCTTT. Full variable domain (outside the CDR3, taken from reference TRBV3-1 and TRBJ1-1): DTAVSQTPKYLVTQMGNDKSIKCEQNLGHDTMYWYKQDSKKFLKIMFSYNNKELIINETVPNRFSPKSPDKAHLNLHINSLELGDSAVYFCASSQWTGGTTEAFFGQGTRLTVV.

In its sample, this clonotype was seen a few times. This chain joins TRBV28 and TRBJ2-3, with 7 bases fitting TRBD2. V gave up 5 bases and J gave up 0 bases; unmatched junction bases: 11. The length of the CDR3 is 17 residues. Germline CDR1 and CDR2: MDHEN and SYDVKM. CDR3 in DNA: TGTGCCAGCAGTGCACCGGGAGGTCGAACTAGCACAGATACGCAGTATTTT. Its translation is CASSAPGGRTSTDTQYF.

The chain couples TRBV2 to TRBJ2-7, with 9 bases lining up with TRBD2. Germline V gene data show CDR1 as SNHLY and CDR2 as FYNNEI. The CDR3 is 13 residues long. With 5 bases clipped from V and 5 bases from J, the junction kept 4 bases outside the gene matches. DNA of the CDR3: TGTGCCAGCAGTACAGGACTAGCGAACGAGCAGTACTTC. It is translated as CASSTGLANEQYF.

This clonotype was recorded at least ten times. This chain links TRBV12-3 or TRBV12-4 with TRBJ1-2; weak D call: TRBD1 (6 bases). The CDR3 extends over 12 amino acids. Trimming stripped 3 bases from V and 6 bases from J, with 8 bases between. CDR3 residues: CASSFAGDGYTF. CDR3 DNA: TGTGCCAGCAGTTTTGCAGGGGATGGCTACACCTTC.

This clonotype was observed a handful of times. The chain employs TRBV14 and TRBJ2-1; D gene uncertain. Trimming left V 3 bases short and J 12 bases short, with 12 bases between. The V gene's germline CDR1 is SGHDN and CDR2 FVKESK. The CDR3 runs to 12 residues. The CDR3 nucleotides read TGTGCCAGCAGCCAGGGCCGTCTAGGGCAGTTCTTC. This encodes CASSQGRLGQFF.

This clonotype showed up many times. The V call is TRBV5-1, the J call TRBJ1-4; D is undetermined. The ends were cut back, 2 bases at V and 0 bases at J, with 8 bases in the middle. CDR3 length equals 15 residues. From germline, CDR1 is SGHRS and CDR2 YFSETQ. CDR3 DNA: TGCGCCAGCAGCTTTGCCGGGGCAACTAATGAAAAACTGTTTTTT. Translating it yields CASSFAGATNEKLFF.

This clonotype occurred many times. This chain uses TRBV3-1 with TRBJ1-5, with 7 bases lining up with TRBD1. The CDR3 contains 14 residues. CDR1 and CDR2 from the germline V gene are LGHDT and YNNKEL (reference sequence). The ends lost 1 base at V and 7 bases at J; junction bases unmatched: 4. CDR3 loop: CASSQGQGGQPQHF. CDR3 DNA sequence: TGTGCCAGCAGCCAAGGACAGGGAGGACAGCCCCAGCATTTT. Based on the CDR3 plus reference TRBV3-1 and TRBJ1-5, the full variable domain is DTAVSQTPKYLVTQMGNDKSIKCEQNLGHDTMYWYKQDSKKFLKIMFSYNNKELIINETVPNRFSPKSPDKAHLNLHINSLELGDSAVYFCASSQGQGGQPQHFGDGTRLSIL.

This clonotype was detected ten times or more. DNA for the CDR3: TGTGCCAGCAGTCCGACAGGGGCGCTAAAATTCTATGGCTACACCTTC. Translated: CASSPTGALKFYGYTF. The chain couples TRBV27 to TRBJ1-2; 8 bases are a match to TRBD1. The CDR3 loop spans 16 amino acids. J lost 4 bases, V lost 5 bases, and 12 bases had no gene match. From germline, CDR1 is MNHEY and CDR2 SMNVEV (reference sequence).

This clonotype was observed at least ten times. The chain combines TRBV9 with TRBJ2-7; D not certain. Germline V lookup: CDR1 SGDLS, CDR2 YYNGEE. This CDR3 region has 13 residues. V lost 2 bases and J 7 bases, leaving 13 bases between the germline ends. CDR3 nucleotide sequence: TGTGCCAGCAGCGTGGACCCCGCGAGGGAGCAGTACTTC. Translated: CASSVDPAREQYF. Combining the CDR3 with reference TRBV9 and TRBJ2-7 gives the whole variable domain DSGVTQTPKHLITATGQRVTLRCSPRSGDLSVYWYQQSLDQGLQFLIQYYNGEERAKGNILERFSAQQFPDLHSELNLSSLELGDSALYFCASSVDPAREQYFGPGTRLTVT.